A single sample gave rise to the 25 T cell receptor beta chains below, sequenced in a study of PD-L1 blockade in urothelial cancer. TCRdb keeps only in-frame clones here, not all; method: immunoSEQ multiplex PCR. The sample holds more than 75,000 clones, roughly 89% seen once. Time point of the sample: pretreatment peripheral blood. The sample was PBMCs, taken around atezolizumab (anti-PD-L1) treatment. Receptors originate from a man between 60 and 70 years old with urothelial cancer.

This clone was seen only a few times. The chain couples TRBV20-1 to TRBJ1-2, with TRBD1 matching 7 bases. This CDR3 has 11 residues. Germline CDR1 and CDR2: DFQATT and SNEGSKA (reference sequence). V was clipped by 5 bases and J by 8 bases; unmatched bases: 5. The CDR3 DNA is TGCAGTGCTCACAGGGGACGGGGCTACACCTTC. Its translation is CSAHRGRGYTF.

CDR3 nucleotide sequence: TGCGCCAGGACACAGGGGGCGCAGGATGAGCAGTTCTTC. It codes for CARTQGAQDEQFF. The rearrangement joins TRBV29-1 to TRBJ2-1, with 9 bases identical to TRBD1. This CDR3 contains 13 residues. Germline values: CDR1 SQVTM, CDR2 ANQGSEA.

The chain couples TRBV7-6 to TRBJ2-7, with TRBD1 identical over 9 bases. Germline lookup yields CDR1 SGHVS and CDR2 FNYEAQ. Germline trimming cut 8 bases from V and 3 bases from J; bases unmatched to any gene: 11. This CDR3 is 15 amino acids long. In DNA, the CDR3 is TGTGCCAGCGTCCAGGGCTCGGGACAGGGCTACGAGCAGTACTTC. Protein product: CASVQGSGQGYEQYF.

This chain joins TRBV9 and TRBJ2-7; no firm D call. CDR1 is SGDLS and CDR2 is YYNGEE in the germline V gene. This CDR3 comprises 16 residues. Trimming left V 0 bases short and J 0 bases short, with 13 bases between. The CDR3 sequence is CASSVDSFQLSYEQYF. The CDR3 DNA reads as TGTGCCAGCAGCGTAGATAGCTTCCAGCTCTCCTACGAGCAGTACTTC.

This clone appeared once. The rearrangement links TRBV10-3 to TRBJ2-1, with 13 bases lining up with TRBD2. The CDR3 extends over 17 amino acids. Germline V gene sequence: CDR1 ENHRY, CDR2 SYGVKD. The trim removed 3 bases at V and 2 bases at J, leaving 4 bases unmatched. In DNA form, the CDR3 reads TGTGCCATCAGTGACCCGACTAGCGGGGGGCCCTACAATGAGCAGTTCTTC. It yields the protein CAISDPTSGGPYNEQFF.

The gene calls are TRBV9 and TRBJ2-1; TRBD2 agrees at 11 bases. This CDR3 has 14 residues. Germline V gene data show CDR1 as SGDLS and CDR2 as YYNGEE. Trimming cost V 3 bases and J 6 bases; bases outside gene matches: 2. The CDR3 is CASSGLAGLNEQFF. The CDR3 DNA follows: TGTGCCAGCAGCGGACTAGCGGGACTCAATGAGCAGTTCTTC. Full variable domain (outside the CDR3, taken from reference TRBV9 and TRBJ2-1): DSGVTQTPKHLITATGQRVTLRCSPRSGDLSVYWYQQSLDQGLQFLIQYYNGEERAKGNILERFSAQQFPDLHSELNLSSLELGDSALYFCASSGLAGLNEQFFGPGTRLTVL.

Written as DNA, the CDR3 is TGTGCCAGCAGCGGGAGGCGGGGGGAGACCCAGTACTTC. Its translation: CASSGRRGETQYF. This chain uses TRBV7-3 with TRBJ2-5; TRBD2 matches at 7 bases. V gave up 5 bases and J gave up 5 bases; unmatched junction bases: 5. CDR3 length: 13 amino acids. Looked up from germline, CDR1 is SGHTA and CDR2 is FQGTGA.

The count of this clone is one. V gene TRBV9 combines with J gene TRBJ2-1; 12 positions agree with TRBD2. Germline CDR1 and CDR2: SGDLS and YYNGEE. This CDR3 contains 15 residues. Losses at the gene ends were 2 bases for V and 8 bases for J; bases not matched to a gene: 5. The CDR3 DNA sequence: TGTGCCAGCAGCGTTGCTAGCGGGAGGGCGGATGAGCAGTTCTTC. Protein sequence: CASSVASGRADEQFF.

This chain uses TRBV19 with TRBJ2-4, with 9 bases lining up with TRBD2. The CDR3 runs to 17 residues. With 7 bases clipped from V and 6 bases from J, the junction kept 16 bases outside the gene matches. CDR1 LNHDA and CDR2 SQIVND come from the germline V gene (reference sequence). The CDR3 DNA reads TGTGCCAGTAACTATGGGGGGCTAGCGGGACACGGAAACATTCAGTACTTC. This codes for CASNYGGLAGHGNIQYF.

This clone was detected only once. CDR3 residues: CASSWGNRNTEAFF. The CDR3 nucleotides read TGTGCCAGCAGCTGGGGCAACAGAAACACTGAAGCTTTCTTT. The chain recombines TRBV5-5 with TRBJ1-1, with D maybe TRBD1 (5 bases). CDR1 and CDR2 (germline): SGHKS, YYEKEE (reference sequence). V lost 3 bases and J 2 bases, leaving 11 bases between the germline ends. The CDR3 spans 14 residues. The full variable domain, with the rest looked up from reference TRBV5-5 and TRBJ1-1, is DAGVTQSPTHLIKTRGQQVTLRCSPISGHKSVSWYQQVLGQGPQFIFQYYEKEERGRGNFPDRFSARQFPNYSSELNVNALLLGDSALYLCASSWGNRNTEAFFGQGTRLTVV.

The chain couples TRBV28 to TRBJ2-2; a possible D gene is TRBD1 (5 bases). The germline V gene encodes CDR1 MDHEN and CDR2 SYDVKM. The CDR3 is made up of 14 amino acids. Trimming took 7 bases from V and 6 from J, leaving 15 bases between them. This CDR3 is CASKKMQGAGELFF. The CDR3 nucleotides read TGTGCCAGCAAAAAGATGCAGGGCGCCGGGGAGCTGTTTTTT.

This clone has just a few counts. V is TRBV27 and J is TRBJ2-1, with no clear D. Germline CDR1 and CDR2: MNHEY and SMNVEV (reference sequence). The CDR3 spans 12 residues. V dropped 6 bases and J dropped 5 bases, with 8 bases sitting between them. In DNA form, the CDR3 reads TGTGCCAGCAGCCCTACCAACAATGAGCAGTTCTTC. Amino acid sequence: CASSPTNNEQFF.

This clone was found a few times. V gene TRBV9 combines with J gene TRBJ2-2; TRBD2 might be the D (6 bases). Germline V CDR1 and CDR2: SGDLS, YYNGEE. The CDR3 is 16 residues long. Trimming took off 2 bases at V and 4 bases at J, with 15 bases between the two ends. Here the CDR3 DNA reads TGTGCCAGCAGCGTCACTAGCTATACACCCACCGGGGAGCTGTTTTTT. Translation gives CASSVTSYTPTGELFF.

This chain uses TRBV15 with TRBJ2-1; 11 nucleotides match TRBD2. V gave up 0 bases and J gave up 8 bases; unmatched junction bases: 9. Germline CDR1 is LNHNV and CDR2 is YYDKDF (reference sequence). The CDR3 runs to 17 residues. The CDR3 is CATSREGVLAGADEQFF. The CDR3 DNA reads as TGTGCCACCAGCAGAGAAGGGGTACTAGCGGGGGCCGATGAGCAGTTCTTC. Filled out from reference TRBV15 and TRBJ2-1, the complete variable domain reads DAMVIQNPRYQVTQFGKPVTLSCSQTLNHNVMYWYQQKSSQAPKLLFHYYDKDFNNEADTPDNFQSRRPNTSFCFLDIRSPGLGDTAMYLCATSREGVLAGADEQFFGPGTRLTVL.

CDR3 in amino acids: CASSDDGGEQYF. As DNA, the CDR3 is TGTGCCAGCAGTGACGACGGCGGGGAGCAGTACTTC. The V call is TRBV28, the J call TRBJ2-7; D might be TRBD2 (5 bases). The CDR3 consists of 12 residues. Deletions cut 5 bases from V and 7 bases from J, with 12 bases between. Germline V gene lookup returns CDR1 MDHEN and CDR2 SYDVKM.

The chain is built from TRBV4-3 and TRBJ1-1; a weak D match, TRBD1 (6 bases). This CDR3 is 14 amino acids long. Trimming pared 4 bases from V and 4 bases from J, leaving 13 bases between. The germline CDR1 and CDR2 sequences are LGHNA and YSLEER. CDR3 loop: CASSLGTFGTEAFF. Here the CDR3 DNA reads TGCGCCAGCAGCCTTGGGACATTTGGCACTGAAGCTTTCTTT.

This clone has more than one count but fewer than ten. This rearrangement joins TRBV9 to TRBJ2-1; the D is unclear. This CDR3 contains 11 residues. Germline values: CDR1 SGDLS, CDR2 YYNGEE. Trimming stripped 3 bases from V and 10 bases from J, with 8 bases between. CDR3 nucleotides: TGTGCCAGCAGCGCCGGAGACGAGCAGTTCTTC. Residues: CASSAGDEQFF.

The rearrangement uses TRBV5-1 and TRBJ1-2; possible D gene TRBD1, 6 bases. CDR1 and CDR2 (germline): SGHRS, YFSETQ. The length of the CDR3 is 13 residues. The V end was cut by 5 bases, the J end by 6 bases, with 14 bases between. CDR3 nucleotides: TGCGCCAGCAGTCAGGGGACGACAGATGGCTACACCTTC. This codes for CASSQGTTDGYTF.

This rearrangement joins TRBV18 to TRBJ2-5; the match to TRBD1 covers 10 bases. This CDR3 contains 15 residues. Trimming at V came to 4 bases and at J to 1 base, leaving 3 bases not matched to a gene. Germline lookup yields CDR1 KGHSH and CDR2 LQKENI. The CDR3 loop reads CASSLRQGAQETQYF. In DNA, the CDR3 is TGTGCCAGCTCACTTCGACAGGGGGCCCAAGAGACCCAGTACTTC.

The chain employs TRBV28 and TRBJ1-2; TRBD1 might be the D (6 bases). The germline CDR1 and CDR2 sequences are MDHEN and SYDVKM. The V end was cut by 6 bases, the J end by 4 bases, with 18 bases between. The CDR3 runs to 15 residues. CDR3 nucleotides: TGTGCCAGCAGCTCGGGGGGGCGGGATCCCTATGGCTACACCTTC. It encodes CASSSGGRDPYGYTF.

The rearrangement joins TRBV6-1 to TRBJ2-3; TRBD2 agrees at 8 bases. Germline V gene data show CDR1 as MNHNS and CDR2 as SASEGT. The CDR3 is 15 amino acids. V was clipped by 8 bases and J by 0 bases; unmatched bases: 7. The CDR3 reads CASLFRGGSTDTQYF. The CDR3 nucleotides read TGTGCCAGCCTTTTTCGGGGGGGAAGCACAGATACGCAGTATTTT.

The CDR3 spells CASRRDRGFETQYF. CDR3 in DNA: TGTGCCAGCAGACGGGACAGGGGTTTTGAGACCCAGTACTTC. This chain joins TRBV6-1 and TRBJ2-5, with 10 bases aligning to TRBD1. Germline values: CDR1 MNHNS, CDR2 SASEGT. The V segment lost 6 bases and the J segment 5 bases; nucleotides outside the gene matches: 6. The CDR3 is 14 amino acids.

With regard to this clone: Other DNA sequences in this specimen translate into the identical CDR3. The rearrangement links TRBV5-1 to TRBJ1-2; TRBD1 aligns across 8 bases. The CDR3 is 13 residues long. With 4 bases clipped from V and 4 bases from J, the junction kept 3 bases outside the gene matches. Looked up from germline, CDR1 is SGHRS and CDR2 is YFSETQ. The CDR3 bases are TGCGCCAGCAGCCCAGGACAGGGCTATGGCTACACCTTC. Residues: CASSPGQGYGYTF.

The CDR3 here is CASSLALGTSGNTIYF. The CDR3 DNA sequence: TGCGCCAGCAGCTTGGCCCTCGGGACTTCTGGAAACACCATATATTTT. The chain carries TRBV5-1 and TRBJ1-3; D may be TRBD1 (5 bases). Trimming left V 0 bases short and J 1 base short, with 11 bases between. CDR1 is SGHRS, CDR2 YFSETQ, per germline. This CDR3 has 16 amino acids. The complete variable domain, with remaining parts taken from reference TRBV5-1 and TRBJ1-3, reads KAGVTQTPRYLIKTRGQQVTLSCSPISGHRSVSWYQQTPGQGLQFLFEYFSETQRNKGNFPGRFSGRQFSNSRSEMNVSTLELGDSALYLCASSLALGTSGNTIYFGEGSWLTVV.

This chain connects TRBV4-1 to TRBJ2-7; a weak D match, TRBD1 (6 bases). Germline values: CDR1 MGHRA, CDR2 YSYEKL. V lost 0 bases, J lost 2 bases, and 11 bases lay in between. The CDR3 covers 15 residues. CDR3 sequence reads: CASSQDRGLAYEQYF. The CDR3 nucleotides are TGCGCCAGCAGCCAAGACAGGGGCTTAGCCTACGAGCAGTACTTC.